This T cell receptor beta chain derives from a study of blood T cell repertoires in COVID-19. Study details: Donors in the United States, Italy and Spain gave samples during acute or convalescent COVID-19. The analysed material was cDNA or gDNA that came from T cells, B-cell-depleted T cells, or PBMCs.

V lost 7 bases to trimming and J lost 3 bases, with 16 bases between them. The length of the CDR3 is 15 residues. From germline, CDR1 is SNHLY and CDR2 FYNNEI. Clones were read by immunoSEQ multiplex PCR, and TCRdb kept only the in-frame ones, dropping some. Here the sample spans roughly 79,000 clones, approximately 90% being singletons. The chain is built from TRBV2 and TRBJ1-5; D might be TRBD1 (5 bases). This TCR came from a man aged 50 to 60 with active COVID-19. Sequencing was done on a sample of peripheral blood. The CDR3 bases are TGTGCCAGCACCCTGGGGGGGGTTTTCAATCAGCCCCAGCATTTT. It is translated as CASTLGGVFNQPQHF.